This TCR beta chain was observed in a study of cytomegalovirus exposure and HLA in healthy donors (dated by TCRdb to the late 2010s). Study-wide context: In an earlier analysis of roughly 590 of the donors, approximately 300 Gb of sequence data and 117 million unique TCR beta sequences from about 179 million T cells were reported. An early release covering roughly 580 HLA-typed donors comprised 300 to 350 gigabases of sequencing data and 85 million to 100 million unique TCR sequences. The genetic ancestry cluster associated with self-reported Caucasian donors included about four fifths of the roughly 390 genotyped donors. The aim of the study was to test whether cataloging public T cell receptors could identify signatures of past pathogen exposure. The T cell repertoires of around 730 subjects were profiled by immunosequencing and related to cytomegalovirus serostatus. Besides the first cohort of roughly 640 subjects, a separate validation cohort made up of 120 different subjects was used. To predict cytomegalovirus infection status, the study combined high-throughput TCR immunosequencing, statistical association of individual TCRs with disease status, and machine learning. To study patterns of TCR occurrence, a later analysis re-analyzed previously published TCR beta repertoires from 600 to 750 donors and added high-resolution HLA genotyping. Rather than using new phenotypic data, the later analysis identified candidate immune exposures from TCR beta sequences and from how often those sequences occurred across donors. An earlier analysis of 587 of the donors used high-throughput TCR beta sequencing to judge whether each TCR beta V gene segment behaved as functional or pseudogenic. Alongside the repertoire data, information on donor age, sex, ethnicity and CMV serostatus was compiled. In a later genetic analysis, genome-wide SNP genotypes for about 65% of the roughly 700 donors were used, and that subset was treated as a discovery cohort. All discovery cohort repertoires had been generated using a single sequencing platform. HLA typing covered class I and class II loci at four-digit resolution. Typing coverage differed by locus: A, B, C, DRB1 and DQB1 were typed in roughly 620-630 donors, DQA1 in 500 to 550, DPA1 in 600 to 610, and DPB1 in around 490. A handful of DR-DQ haplotypes were treated as single units for association and clustering because of strong linkage in the cohort. On average, roughly 250,000 unique TCR beta nucleotide sequences were sequenced per donor among several hundred genotyped donors of the cohort, with around 19% of those sequences being non-productive.

The cohort consisted of 650 to 850 healthy bone marrow donors. Cohort members were all nominally healthy when sampled, although unrecorded immune exposures were likely present. The donor tested CMV seropositive, placing the donor among the 250 to 350 seropositive members of the cohort. A peripheral blood sample was provided by each donor, and peripheral blood mononuclear cells were used for TCR beta sequencing. The Qiagen DNeasy Blood Extraction Kit was used to extract genomic DNA from the blood cell samples. Comment on this clone: Its antigen is currently not known. The input lacks base qualities; no much larger clone sits a single base away.

Here V drops 1 base and J drops 12 bases, and the junction holds 9 bases not matched to any gene. CDR1 SGHTA and CDR2 FQGNSA are derived from the germline V gene. The CDR3 runs 13 amino acids, cysteine and phenylalanine included. Just the 39-base CDR3 DNA is kept, in frame starting at base 1. Libraries were built with the immunoSEQ multiplex PCR assay. For the multiplex PCR, a mixture combining 60 forward primers for TCR Vbeta segments and 13 reverse primers for TCR Jbeta segments was used. A multiplex PCR assay on genomic DNA amplified the CDR3 region of rearranged TCR beta genes. The amplified TCR beta libraries were sequenced on the Illumina HiSeq System as 87-base-pair reads. The published analysis was carried out like this. In a later analysis, tens of millions of unique TCR beta chains were counted across the 666 repertoires, and about 9.9 million of these chains were shared by at least two donors. Raw reads were error-corrected and collapsed into unique sequences with a nearest-neighbor algorithm that merged closely related sequences to remove PCR and sequencing errors. V, D and J gene segments were assigned by aligning CDR3 sequences to IMGT reference sequences. For a sequence to be retained, a match of at least six nucleotides was required to both a V gene segment and a J gene segment. Rearrangements were classified as productive when the CDR3 lacked stop codons and remained in frame with V and J, and all other rearrangements were classified as non-productive. Following IMGT convention, CDR3 was defined as the stretch from the second conserved V-encoded cysteine to the conserved J-encoded phenylalanine. Sequences without an unambiguous match to a single V gene segment were excluded from the earlier analysis of about 640 of the donors. In an earlier analysis of several hundred of the donors, V segments were called functional above 56.7% productive rearrangements and were called segregating when the between-donor standard deviation exceeded 5%. A statistical classification framework was developed to diagnose cytomegalovirus status using the catalog of TCR beta chain sequences. In a later analysis, V and J genes were assigned by comparing TCR nucleotide sequences against IMGT/GENE-DB human TR gene sequences. A later analysis assigned CDR3 sequences and most-parsimonious VDJ recombination scenarios with the TCRdist pipeline. In a later analysis, each TCR beta chain was defined by its CDR3 amino acid sequence together with its V-gene family, and reads without a unique V-gene family were excluded. In a later analysis, fewer than 650 highly shared, low-generation-probability nucleotide sequences were removed to address suspected cross-contamination and a sequencing artifact. A later analysis calculated a clonal expansion index for each public chain from normalized within-repertoire ranks of inferred template counts. Generation probabilities in a later analysis came from a VDJ recombination model fitted to out-of-frame rearrangements, and those results were checked against IGoR. In a later analysis, hypergeometric tests were used to score TCR-TCR, TCR-HLA and TCR-CMV co-occurrence, with a repertoire-size bias correction applied to TCR pairs. In a later analysis, false discovery rates were estimated by permuting HLA or CMV assignments 20 times. In a later analysis, co-occurring TCRs were grouped using DBSCAN, and TCRdist sequence similarity was added for clustering within HLA-allele-positive subsets. Repertoires with fewer than 30,000 or more than 120,000 public chains, plus five repertoires with anomalous nucleotide sharing, were excluded from co-occurrence clustering. TCRdb limited this immuneACCESS table to in-frame rearrangements with V and J called. A share of clones is missing; checked studies link under half to unresolved V genes, and the rest is unexplained. The V and J calls and clone size were taken over from that table, and D and trimming were inferred from the DNA. For this sample there are about 190,000 clones; about four fifths appear just once. The ten largest clonotypes hold approximately 4.8% of the sample.

The investigation overall reported the following: An association between a missense DCLRE1C variant and V-gene and J-gene trimming of TCR beta chains was found in a later genetic analysis and replicated in an independent cohort. Compared with equally common non-associated chains, HLA-associated TCR beta chains in a later analysis were more clonally expanded and had lower generation probabilities. Most TCR sequences were observed very rarely across donors, whereas some public TCRs were present in many individuals. In vitro tests confirmed that three of the cytomegalovirus-associated TCR beta chains recognize cytomegalovirus antigens. In a later genetic analysis, fewer N-insertions in productive TCRs were reported among donors in an Asian-associated ancestry cluster than the 666-donor mean. Linkage disequilibrium might explain the correlated functional status among segregating V segments, but an unknown experimental factor could not be ruled out. A further reported finding was that TCR beta sequences accurately predicted the HLA-A and HLA-B alleles for most subjects in the first cohort. Some IMGT-functional V segments, including TRBV6-2 and TRBV6-3, could not be told apart with the 87-base-pair reads, so those segments were excluded. A group of highly shared sequence variants was considered likely to be a technical artifact of the sequencing pipeline. Strong co-occurrence of HLA alleles, especially DR and DQ, made assigning TCR associations to individual alleles difficult. The only immune exposure information available for the cohort was CMV serostatus. Only TCR beta chains were sequenced in this cohort, and the absence of alpha or paired-chain data limited detectable features. Because counts were too low, 15 or so rarely observed V segments, including chromosome 9 orphons, were excluded from the earlier analysis of roughly 580 of the donors. According to the authors, the approach could potentially be generalized to other disease states and immunological phenotypes. A later analysis found that most CMV-associated TCR beta chains appeared HLA-restricted, with HLA associations seemingly driven largely by CMV exposure. A later analysis associated 15,000 or so TCR beta sequences with specific HLA alleles at a false discovery rate of 0.05. In both the original and validation cohorts, the classifier was reported to diagnose cytomegalovirus status with high specificity and sensitivity. A later analysis reported that several top co-occurrence clusters appeared linked to parvovirus B19, influenza, CMV and Epstein-Barr virus. Presence/absence analyses assumed roughly uniform sequencing depth across donors, an assumption that may not hold. The study gave a list of more than 150 TCR beta chains associated with cytomegalovirus. In a later analysis, the rate of TCR association differed among HLA loci, with DRB1 alleles having the most associated TCRs and HLA-C alleles having the fewest. In an earlier analysis of 587 of the donors, most TCR beta V segments appeared in productive rearrangements about 87% or about 30% of the time, broadly matching IMGT annotations. Because some donors lacked HLA typing at each locus, the association tests relied only on the typed subset.

Here the chain combines TRBV7-2 and TRBJ2-7, with 7 bases aligning to TRBD1. The sample comprised PBMCs. The TCR comes from a man under 40 in good health and CMV-seropositive. The sequenced DNA: TGTGCCAGCAGCTTAGGGGGGACAGATACTTGGTACTTC. It translates as CASSLGGTDTWYF.